The text below deals with one T cell receptor beta chain. This sample is drawn from a study of control samples from healthy donors and cancer patients. Profiling relied on immunoSEQ multiplex PCR, and the TCRdb table lists in-frame clones only, not all of them. Recorded for this sample: fewer than 250,000 clones. The CDR3 loop spans 14 amino acids. The germline V and J ends were trimmed by 1 base and 1 base, with 9 bases remaining between them. Germline V gene lookup returns CDR1 SGHDT and CDR2 YYEEEE. This clonotype originated in a woman in her thirties in good health. Sequencing used blood. The chain combines TRBV5-6 with TRBJ2-7, with D unclear. CDR3 sequence reads: CASSLNPGSYEQYF. In nucleotides, the CDR3 is TGTGCCAGCAGCTTGAATCCCGGTTCCTACGAGCAGTACTTC.